The 15 T cell receptor beta chains below come from one sample, sequenced in a study of T cells in Graves' hyperthyroidism and ophthalmopathy. From RNA transcripts, TCR beta CDR3 regions were amplified. When the TCR CDR3 underwent first-round RT-PCR, the HTBI primer set was used. TCRdb ran MiXCR on the multiplex PCR reads and lists one entry per CDR3 protein. The sample shows more than 450,000 distinct CDR3 sequences, about 20% of them seen only once. What was sequenced was blood. The receptor set was obtained from a man aged 40-49 years with Graves' ophthalmopathy.

The genes are TRBV29-1 and TRBJ2-7, with D possibly being TRBD1 or TRBD2 (5 bases each). Deletions cut 4 bases from V and 8 bases from J, with 15 bases between. The germline CDR1 and CDR2 sequences are SQVTM and ANQGSEA. The CDR3 contains 12 residues. DNA of the CDR3: TGCAGCGTTGTCCGGGACGGTGGCAAGCAGTACTTC. Translating it yields CSVVRDGGKQYF.

This clonotype was recorded at least ten times. V usage is TRBV28 and J usage is TRBJ2-1, with TRBD2 matching 8 bases. The CDR3 runs 14 residues. Germline V gene lookup returns CDR1 MDHEN and CDR2 SYDVKM. J gave up 8 bases and V 4 bases, and 7 bases lay outside the gene matches. CDR3 in DNA: TGTGCCAGCAGTTCCATAGCGGGAATGTATGAGCAGTTCTTC. As protein: CASSSIAGMYEQFF. Based on the CDR3 plus reference TRBV28 and TRBJ2-1, the full variable domain is DVKVTQSSRYLVKRTGEKVFLECVQDMDHENMFWYRQDPGLGLRLIYFSYDVKMKEKGDIPEGYSVSREKKERFSLILESASTNQTSMYLCASSSIAGMYEQFFGPGTRLTVL.

This clonotype came up many times. CDR3 sequence (DNA): TGTGCCATCTTATCGGGGATGGAGACCCAGTACTTC. Protein sequence: CAILSGMETQYF. The V and J genes are TRBV2 and TRBJ2-5; possibly TRBD2 for D (5 bases). The CDR3 runs 12 residues. Trimming stripped 10 bases from V and 5 bases from J, with 14 bases between. CDR1 SNHLY and CDR2 FYNNEI come from the germline V gene.

The sample holds many counts of this clonotype. The chain uses TRBV5-1 and TRBJ2-1, with D possibly TRBD1 on 6 matching bases. The CDR3 length is 14 residues. Trimming cost V 0 bases and J 5 bases, with 9 bases left between them. Germline CDR1 reads SGHRS; CDR2 reads YFSETQ. CDR3 amino acids: CASSLGQENNEQFF. CDR3 bases: TGCGCCAGCAGCTTGGGACAGGAAAACAATGAGCAGTTCTTC. Filled out from reference TRBV5-1 and TRBJ2-1, the complete variable domain reads KAGVTQTPRYLIKTRGQQVTLSCSPISGHRSVSWYQQTPGQGLQFLFEYFSETQRNKGNFPGRFSGRQFSNSRSEMNVSTLELGDSALYLCASSLGQENNEQFFGPGTRLTVL.

To note about this clonotype: A junction boundary mismatches the germline segment, possibly from a read error. This rearrangement joins TRBV20-1 to TRBJ1-5; 7 positions match TRBD1. CDR3 length: 14 residues. Germline V gene sequence: CDR1 DFQATT, CDR2 SNEGSKA (reference sequence). As DNA, the CDR3 is TGCGGTGCAGACGGACAGGCTAGCAATCAGCCCCAGCATTTT. The encoded protein is CGADGQASNQPQHF.

This clonotype was recorded many times. V is TRBV27 and J is TRBJ2-1; D uncertain. Germline-derived CDR1 and CDR2 are MNHEY and SMNVEV (reference sequence). This CDR3 is 15 amino acids long. Trimming cost V 3 bases and J 1 base, with 10 bases left between them. The CDR3 reads CASSFEGASYNEQFF. CDR3 nucleotide sequence: TGTGCCAGCAGTTTCGAAGGCGCATCCTACAATGAGCAGTTCTTC.

In its sample, this clonotype was seen many times. This rearrangement joins TRBV3-1 to TRBJ1-1, with 10 nucleotides matching TRBD1. Germline V lookup: CDR1 LGHDT, CDR2 YNNKEL (reference sequence). The CDR3 is made up of 15 amino acids. V lost 4 bases and J lost 3; bases outside the gene matches: 5. The CDR3 loop is CASSPWDRGDTEAFF. The CDR3 coding sequence is TGTGCCAGCAGCCCCTGGGACAGGGGTGACACTGAAGCTTTCTTT.

The gene calls are TRBV19 and TRBJ1-2, with D possibly TRBD1 on 6 matching bases. Trimming stripped 6 bases from V and 5 bases from J, with 13 bases between. From germline, CDR1 is LNHDA and CDR2 SQIVND (reference sequence). The CDR3 consists of 13 residues. The CDR3 reads CASRLTGGYGYTF. For the CDR3, the DNA is TGTGCCAGTAGACTGACAGGTGGATATGGCTACACCTTC.

This clonotype turned up a few times. J is TRBJ1-1 and V is TRBV2; the D gene is possibly TRBD1 (5 bases). Trimming removed 6 bases at V and 4 bases at J, with 12 bases between. Germline CDR1 and CDR2: SNHLY and FYNNEI. The CDR3 spans 13 residues. Here the CDR3 DNA reads TGTGCCAGCAGAGGGGAGGGTGGCACTGAAGCTTTCTTT. Protein: CASRGEGGTEAFF.

V and J are TRBV20-1 and TRBJ2-7; D is ambiguous. The germline CDR1 and CDR2 sequences are DFQATT and SNEGSKA (reference sequence). Trimming cost V 6 bases and J 4 bases, with 19 bases left between them. CDR3 length: 14 amino acids. CDR3 nucleotide sequence: TGCAGTGCGCCTCCCTCAGCGACTCCATACGAGCAGTACTTC. This encodes CSAPPSATPYEQYF.

This clonotype came up many times. V gene TRBV12-3 or TRBV12-4 combines with J gene TRBJ2-1; 9 bases line up with TRBD2. This CDR3 is 14 amino acids long. V lost 1 base to trimming and J lost 9 bases; unmatched junction nucleotides: 4. CDR3 loop: CASSLGGGRAEQFF. CDR3 coding DNA: TGTGCCAGCAGTTTAGGGGGCGGGAGGGCTGAGCAGTTCTTC.

The CDR3 protein is CASSRNTLTGTYEQYF. The CDR3 DNA follows: TGTGCCAGCAGCCGGAATACATTGACAGGGACCTACGAGCAGTACTTC. J is TRBJ2-7 and V is TRBV5-6, with TRBD1 matching over 7 bases. This CDR3 spans 16 amino acids. Trimming took 4 bases from V and 2 from J; bases not matched to a gene: 12. Looked up from germline, CDR1 is SGHDT and CDR2 is YYEEEE.

This clonotype was recorded many times. V usage is TRBV7-2 and J usage is TRBJ2-2; TRBD2 agrees at 7 bases. This CDR3 is built from 16 residues. Germline V gene sequence: CDR1 SGHTA, CDR2 FQGNSA. V dropped 5 bases and J dropped 7; count of bases not matched to a gene: 13. CDR3: CASSVRDYRFGGELFF. The CDR3 nucleotides are TGTGCCAGCAGCGTCCGGGACTACCGATTTGGCGGGGAGCTGTTTTTT.

This clonotype was detected only a few times. This chain uses TRBV4-3 with TRBJ2-2; TRBD2 is a possible D gene (5 bases). Germline V gives CDR1 LGHNA, CDR2 YSLEER. The CDR3 loop spans 13 amino acids. Trimming left V 3 bases short and J 6 bases short, with 8 bases between. The CDR3 region is CASSHDYAGELFF. The CDR3, as DNA: TGCGCCAGCAGCCATGACTACGCCGGGGAGCTGTTTTTT.

The gene calls are TRBV6-2 or TRBV6-3 and TRBJ2-3; TRBD2 might be the D (5 bases). Germline V CDR1 and CDR2: MNHEY, SVGEGT. The CDR3 has 14 residues. Trimming removed 6 bases at V and 0 bases at J, with 10 bases between. The CDR3 reads CASSYGISTDTQYF. CDR3 DNA: TGTGCCAGCAGCTACGGGATCAGCACAGATACGCAGTATTTT.